The 20 T cell receptor beta chains below come from one sample, sequenced in a study of monozygotic twins with inflammatory bowel disease. From the 5' RACE reads, TCRdb lists one entry per CDR3 protein and no DNA. The listing contains over 150,000 distinct CDR3 sequences. The sequenced material came from blood. The receptors here all came from a human donor with ulcerative colitis or Crohn's disease, or a healthy co-twin of an affected twin (not recorded which).

This chain connects TRBV2 to TRBJ2-1; TCRdb's D call, TRBD1, is unchecked because there is no DNA. Germline V CDR1 and CDR2: SNHLY, FYNNEI. The CDR3 extends over 12 amino acids. This CDR3 is CASMGGYNEQFF.

The rearrangement uses TRBV18 and TRBJ2-7; there is no DNA to check the TCRdb D call of TRBD1. The CDR3 has 15 amino acids. Germline loops: CDR1 KGHSH, CDR2 LQKENI. The CDR3 protein is CASSPQQGSSYEQYF.

Here the CDR3 reads CASSSRYQETQYF. This chain joins TRBV28 and TRBJ2-5. CDR3 length: 13 amino acids. Looked up from germline, CDR1 is MDHEN and CDR2 is SYDVKM.

The gene calls are TRBV7-6 and TRBJ1-6; TCRdb returns TRBD1, unconfirmable since there is no DNA. The CDR3 sequence is 15 residues long. CDR1 SGHVS and CDR2 FNYEAQ come from the germline V gene. CDR3 sequence reads: CASSARQGSSSPLHF.

V gene TRBV25-1 combines with J gene TRBJ2-7; the D call of TRBD1 rests on TCRdb alone, since no DNA is present to check it. Germline V lookup: CDR1 MGHDK, CDR2 SYGVNS. The CDR3 has 15 amino acids. This CDR3 is CASSYRGPPPYEQYF.

CDR3 region: CASSLDGQVSYNEQFF. This chain uses TRBV5-1 with TRBJ2-1; TCRdb outputs TRBD1, but without DNA this stays unchecked. The CDR3 is made up of 16 amino acids. Germline values: CDR1 SGHRS, CDR2 YFSETQ.

The chain recombines TRBV19 with TRBJ1-2. The V gene's germline CDR1 is LNHDA and CDR2 SQIVND (reference sequence). The CDR3 covers 15 residues. Here the CDR3 reads CASKLRTAMSYGYTF.

This chain connects TRBV19 to TRBJ2-7; TCRdb's assignment of TRBD2 cannot be checked, as there is no DNA. The CDR3 contains 11 residues. Germline CDR1 and CDR2: LNHDA and SQIVND (reference sequence). This CDR3 reads CASSTLSEQYF.

The chain links TRBV7-6 to TRBJ2-7; no DNA is available, so the TRBD2 call from TCRdb remains unchecked. CDR1 is SGHVS, CDR2 FNYEAQ, per germline. This CDR3 region has 13 residues. CDR3 amino acids: CASSPTVSGEQYF.

V gene TRBV28 combines with J gene TRBJ2-7; no DNA is available, so the TRBD1 call from TCRdb remains unchecked. The CDR3 runs to 14 residues. Germline-derived CDR1 and CDR2 are MDHEN and SYDVKM. The CDR3 is CASSPLGPTYEQYF.

The rearrangement joins TRBV5-1 to TRBJ2-7; TCRdb proposes TRBD2, but this gene call is untestable without DNA. The CDR3 has 14 amino acids. Germline CDR1 reads SGHRS; CDR2 reads YFSETQ. CDR3 sequence: CASSPRQDPPEQYF.

V is TRBV7-2 and J is TRBJ1-2; there is no DNA to check the TCRdb D call of TRBD1. From germline, CDR1 is SGHTA and CDR2 FQGNSA. This CDR3 is built from 14 residues. The CDR3 spells CASSLGGTTYGYTF.

The chain couples TRBV20-1 to TRBJ2-2. This CDR3 comprises 15 residues. The germline CDR1 and CDR2 sequences are DFQATT and SNEGSKA (reference sequence). This CDR3 reads CSARDERQNTGELFF.

The chain links TRBV5-5 to TRBJ1-1; no DNA is available, so the TRBD1 call from TCRdb remains unchecked. From germline, CDR1 is SGHKS and CDR2 YYEKEE (reference sequence). The CDR3 has 14 residues. CDR3 residues: CASSFRQLNTEAFF. The whole variable domain, remainder taken from reference TRBV5-5 and TRBJ1-1, is DAGVTQSPTHLIKTRGQQVTLRCSPISGHKSVSWYQQVLGQGPQFIFQYYEKEERGRGNFPDRFSARQFPNYSSELNVNALLLGDSALYLCASSFRQLNTEAFFGQGTRLTVV.

The rearrangement joins TRBV7-9 to TRBJ2-1. The CDR3 runs 14 residues. CDR1 and CDR2 (germline): SEHNR, FQNEAQ (reference sequence). Here the CDR3 reads CASSPSVVNNEQFF.

The V and J genes are TRBV9 and TRBJ2-7; TCRdb selects TRBD2, and the lack of DNA leaves this call unchecked. Germline V gene sequence: CDR1 SGDLS, CDR2 YYNGEE. The CDR3 runs 14 residues. CDR3 amino acids: CASSPDGTRAGQYF.

The J gene is TRBJ2-2, the V gene TRBV4-1; the TCRdb D gene call, TRBD2, has no DNA to confirm it. This CDR3 spans 15 amino acids. Per germline, CDR1 MGHRA and CDR2 YSYEKL. The CDR3 spells CASSQDRAPPGELFF.

The V call is TRBV6-2 or TRBV6-3, the J call TRBJ2-2; the TCRdb call, TRBD2, lacks DNA for checking. The germline gives CDR1 MNHEY, CDR2 SVGEGT. The CDR3 has 17 residues. CDR3 region: CATLPGGTSGNTGELFF.

The chain joins TRBV5-4 to TRBJ1-2. Germline values: CDR1 SGHNT, CDR2 YYREEE (reference sequence). The CDR3 is 13 residues long. The CDR3 loop is CASSLIRNYGYTF.

The chain uses TRBV10-3 and TRBJ2-2; TCRdb's assignment of TRBD1 cannot be checked, as there is no DNA. The CDR3 loop spans 16 amino acids. Germline loops: CDR1 ENHRY, CDR2 SYGVKD. This CDR3 reads CAISDLGASDTGELFF.